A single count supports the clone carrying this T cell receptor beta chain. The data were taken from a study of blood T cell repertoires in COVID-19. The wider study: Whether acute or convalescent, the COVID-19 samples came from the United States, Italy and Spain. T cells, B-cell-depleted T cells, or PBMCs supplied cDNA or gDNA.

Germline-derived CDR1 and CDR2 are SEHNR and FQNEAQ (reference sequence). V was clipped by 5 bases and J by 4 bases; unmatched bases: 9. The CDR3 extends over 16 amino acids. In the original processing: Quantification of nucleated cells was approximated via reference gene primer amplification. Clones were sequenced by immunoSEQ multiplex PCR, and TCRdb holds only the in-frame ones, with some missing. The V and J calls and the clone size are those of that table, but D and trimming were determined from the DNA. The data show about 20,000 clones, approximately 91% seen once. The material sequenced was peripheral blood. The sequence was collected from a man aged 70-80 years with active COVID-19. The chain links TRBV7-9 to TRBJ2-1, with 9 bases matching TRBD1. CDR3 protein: CASSGWDRVLYNEQFF. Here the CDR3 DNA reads TGTGCCAGCAGCGGATGGGACAGGGTCTTGTACAATGAGCAGTTCTTC. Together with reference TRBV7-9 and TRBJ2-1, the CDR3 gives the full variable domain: DTGVSQNPRHKITKRGQNVTFRCDPISEHNRLYWYRQTLGQGPEFLTYFQNEAQLEKSRLLSDRFSAERPKGSFSTLEIQRTEQGDSAMYLCASSGWDRVLYNEQFFGPGTRLTVL.